These 27 T cell receptor beta chains share one sample of origin, sequenced in a study of tumor-infiltrating lymphocytes in primary liver carcinoma. Scientists recovered RNA and DNA together from roughly 21-30 mg of unsorted bulk tissue. Using a constant-region primer together with ProtoScript II reverse transcriptase, TCR beta cDNA was made from about 500 ng of total RNA. It was through three nested multiplex PCR rounds of slightly modified ARM-PCR that TCR beta libraries arose. TRBV1-TRBV30 forward primers and a C-beta reverse primer were used in the first two PCR rounds, which each ran for around 10 cycles. TCRdb re-called the multiplex PCR reads with MiXCR, one entry per CDR3 protein. The table includes around 21,000 distinct CDR3 sequences, roughly three quarters detected once. Sequenced material: liver tumor tissue from sampling region 1. Documented subset: tumor region T1, superior pole. The receptors come from a man aged 35 to 55 with primary liver carcinoma and hepatitis B virus infection.

The chain uses TRBV12-3 or TRBV12-4 and TRBJ2-7, with 10 bases fitting TRBD1. The CDR3 extends over 15 amino acids. V gave up 7 bases and J gave up 1 base; unmatched junction bases: 7. The CDR3 reads CASNTGTGESYEQYF. The CDR3 region has the DNA TGTGCCAGCAATACGGGGACAGGGGAGTCCTACGAGCAGTACTTC.

A remark on this clonotype: This sequence may be a read error, since a much larger clone differs from it by one base. The chain combines TRBV11-3 with TRBJ1-1; no reliable D call. This CDR3 spans 15 amino acids. CDR1 and CDR2 (germline): SGHNT, YENEEA. V gave up 1 base and J gave up 2 bases, with 11 bases separating them. CDR3 nucleotide sequence: TGTGCCAGCAGCTTAGCCGAGAGAGCCAACACTGAAGCTTTCTTT. Translation: CASSLAERANTEAFF.

Notes on this clonotype: A much larger clone is a single base away; this may be a read error. The genes are TRBV11-2 and TRBJ1-2; D might be TRBD1 (5 bases). This CDR3 comprises 17 residues. CDR1 and CDR2 (germline): SGHAT, FQNNGV. The CDR3 nucleotides read TGTGCCAGTAGCTTAGATCCGATCAGGGCGCTGCACTATGGCTACACCTTC. It yields the protein CASSLDPIRALHYGYTF.

Concerning this clonotype: It is likely a read error, because the conserved phenylalanine at the end of the CDR3 is missing. The chain couples TRBV29-1 to TRBJ2-1; D is possibly TRBD1 (7 bases). CDR1 is SQVTM and CDR2 is ANQGSEA in the germline V gene. Deletions cut 8 bases from V and 7 bases from J, with 15 bases between. There are 12 residues in the CDR3. The DNA of the CDR3 is TGCAGCCTCCGACAGGGAGGTAATGAGCAGTTCCTT. Translation: CSLRQGGNEQFL.

In its sample, this clonotype was seen many times. The chain joins TRBV7-6 to TRBJ2-7; 9 bases map to TRBD1. The V gene end was trimmed by 2 bases and the J gene end by 1 base; junction bases not matched to a gene: 6. CDR1 and CDR2 (germline): SGHVS, FNYEAQ. The CDR3 runs 16 residues. The CDR3 DNA reads TGTGCCAGCAGCTTATTGACCGGGACAGGGTCCTACGAGCAGTACTTC. Its protein is CASSLLTGTGSYEQYF. The whole variable domain, filled in from reference TRBV7-6 and TRBJ2-7, reads GAGVSQSPRYKVTKRGQDVALRCDPISGHVSLYWYRQALGQGPEFLTYFNYEAQQDKSGLPNDRFSAERPEGSISTLTIQRTEQRDSAMYRCASSLLTGTGSYEQYFGPGTRLTVT.

On this clonotype: The conserved closing phenylalanine or tryptophan is absent in this CDR3, likely reflecting a read error. This chain uses TRBV11-2 with TRBJ1-1, with 7 bases that match TRBD1. The CDR3 is 16 amino acids. Germline values: CDR1 SGHAT, CDR2 FQNNGV. The J segment lost 7 bases and the V segment lost 5 bases, leaving 16 bases of the junction unmatched. CDR3 bases: TGTGCCAGCAGCCCATCCAGGGGGTTGGTGAACGTTGAAGCTTTCCTT. This codes for CASSPSRGLVNVEAFL.

In the case of this clonotype: A much larger clonotype is one base distant, so this may be a read error. The chain employs TRBV2 and TRBJ2-3; no definite D call. Germline-derived CDR1 and CDR2 are SNHLY and FYNNEI. The CDR3 spans 11 residues. CDR3 residues: CVSSLTDTQYF. In DNA, the CDR3 is TGTGTCAGCAGTCTAACAGATACGCAGTATTTT.

This clonotype has just one count. One end of the junction fails to match germline, which may point to a read error. The chain recombines TRBV4-2 with TRBJ2-7, with 9 bases identical to TRBD2. This CDR3 spans 18 amino acids. Germline assignment: CDR1 LGHNA and CDR2 YNFKEQ. The CDR3: CASSGKPGLAGGPHEQFF. DNA for the CDR3: TGTGCCAGCAGTGGAAAACCGGGACTTGCGGGAGGGCCACACGAGCAATTCTTC.

The chain employs TRBV29-1 and TRBJ2-1; the D call may be TRBD1 or TRBD2 (5 bases each). Germline V gives CDR1 SQVTM, CDR2 ANQGSEA. CDR3 length equals 12 residues. The CDR3 DNA reads TGCAGTGTCCGCCCATGGGGGAATGAGCAGTTCTTC. It codes for CSVRPWGNEQFF.

With respect to this clonotype: A junction end diverges from the germline sequence, so it may reflect a read error. The rearrangement links TRBV10-3 to TRBJ1-6, with D uncertain. Germline V gene data show CDR1 as ENHRY and CDR2 as SYGVKD. CDR3 length equals 14 residues. The CDR3 nucleotides are TGTGCCATCAGTGTAGTCAGCTTTAATTCACCCCTCCACTTC. This gives the protein CAISVVSFNSPLHF.

This chain uses TRBV11-2 with TRBJ1-1; 7 nucleotides match TRBD1. Trimming took 4 bases from V and 7 from J; bases not matched to a gene: 15. The CDR3 loop spans 16 amino acids. Germline loops: CDR1 SGHAT, CDR2 FQNNGV. CDR3 region: CASSSSRGLVDIEAFF. CDR3 nucleotides: TGTGCCAGCAGCTCATCCAGGGGGTTGGTGGACATTGAAGCTTTCTTT.

A word on this clonotype: One end of the junction fails to match germline, which may point to a read error. The V and J genes are TRBV4-1 and TRBJ2-5; D is possibly TRBD1 (6 bases). Germline CDR1 and CDR2: MGHRA and YSYEKL. The CDR3 is made up of 15 amino acids. CDR3: CASSQMGGQMETQYF. CDR3 coding DNA: TGCGCCAGCAGCCAAATGGGCGGACAGATGGAGACCCAGTATTTC.

The genes are TRBV4-3 and TRBJ2-7; weak D call: TRBD2 (6 bases). Germline V gives CDR1 LGHNA, CDR2 YSLEER. This CDR3 is 15 amino acids long. The CDR3: CVCNQDRETPYEQYF. The CDR3 bases are TGCGTCTGCAACCAAGATCGGGAGACTCCCTACGAGCAGTACTTC.

About this clonotype itself: One end of the junction varies from germline; a read error may be responsible. V and J are TRBV5-5 and TRBJ1-4; weak D call: TRBD1 (6 bases). In germline, CDR1 is SGHKS, CDR2 YYEKEE (reference sequence). CDR3 length: 16 residues. CDR3 DNA sequence: TGTGCCATCAGCTTAGACAGGTCGGCAGTTAATGAAAAACTGTTTTTT. Its protein is CAISLDRSAVNEKLFF.

Details on this clonotype: A single base separates this from a much larger clone, so it may be a read error. The chain couples TRBV7-3 to TRBJ2-5; TRBD2 is a possible D gene (6 bases). The V end was cut by 10 bases, the J end by 2 bases, with 26 bases between. Germline CDR1 and CDR2: SGHTA and FQGTGA. The CDR3 is 17 residues long. The CDR3 here is CATFSRGSGKFQETQYF. As DNA, the CDR3 is TGTGCCACCTTCTCGAGGGGTAGCGGAAAATTTCAAGAGACCCAGTACTTC.

As for this clonotype: One end of the junction is discordant with germline, which a read error may explain. The chain couples TRBV11-2 to TRBJ2-3; D gene ambiguous. The CDR3 is 12 amino acids. The V gene's germline CDR1 is SGHAT and CDR2 FQNNGV. This CDR3 is CTSSASTDTQCF. The CDR3 bases are TGTACCAGCAGCGCCAGCACAGACACGCAGTGTTTT.

A remark on this clonotype: A read error may produce the germline difference seen at one junction end. V and J are TRBV10-3 and TRBJ2-7; 7 positions agree with TRBD2. Germline loops: CDR1 ENHRY, CDR2 SYGVKD. The CDR3 totals 19 residues. The CDR3 sequence: CAITKRLGLVGGFSYERYF. CDR3 nucleotides: TGTGCCATCACCAAACGATTGGGACTTGTGGGAGGGTTCTCCTACGAGCGGTACTTC.

The chain couples TRBV7-8 to TRBJ2-7, with D perhaps TRBD2 (6 bases). The CDR3 has 13 residues. The germline V gene encodes CDR1 SGHVS and CDR2 FQNEAQ. The CDR3 loop reads CTTSNVLGGEQYF. In DNA, the CDR3 is TGTACCACCAGTAACGTTTTGGGAGGCGAGCAGTACTTC.

The sample holds many counts of this clonotype. This chain connects TRBV12-3 or TRBV12-4 to TRBJ2-4; D is perhaps TRBD1 (5 bases). The CDR3 is made up of 18 amino acids. With 3 bases removed from V and 15 bases from J, the gap between germline ends came to 33 bases. CDR3 amino acids: CASSLWGGADIAKNIRYF. The CDR3 region has the DNA TGTGCCAGCAGTTTGTGGGGTGGGGCGGACATAGCCAAAAACATCCGGTACTTC.

About this clonotype itself: A read error may account for a junction end that differs from germline. The chain couples TRBV4-1 to TRBJ2-7; D is undetermined. CDR1 is MGHRA, CDR2 YSYEKL, per germline. This CDR3 contains 16 residues. CDR3 coding DNA: TGCGCTAGCAGCCAATCCCTAGTGAAGCCACTTTACGAGCAGTACTTC. Protein sequence: CASSQSLVKPLYEQYF.

Comment on this clonotype: The junction and the germline gene differ at one end; a read error may be behind it. V and J are TRBV11-2 and TRBJ2-7; TRBD1 matches 9 bases. Per the germline V gene, CDR1 is SGHAT and CDR2 is FQNNGV. The CDR3 covers 15 residues. CDR3 coding DNA: TGTGCCAACAGCGAAGGGACAGGGAGAACCTACGAACAGTACTTC. It codes for CANSEGTGRTYEQYF.

Concerning this clonotype: The junction departs from the called germline gene at one end, perhaps through a read error. The V gene is TRBV10-3, the J gene TRBJ2-4, with D perhaps given as TRBD1 or TRBD2 (5 bases each). Germline V CDR1 and CDR2: ENHRY, SYGVKD. The CDR3 covers 14 residues. The CDR3 is CVISDRDEKNIQYF. CDR3 in DNA: TGTGTCATCAGTGACCGGGACGAGAAAAACATTCAATACTTC.

Notes on this clonotype: The junction departs from germline at one end; a sequencing error may be responsible. The chain uses TRBV5-4 and TRBJ2-3; D remains ambiguous. CDR1 SGHNT and CDR2 YYREEE come from the germline V gene (reference sequence). The CDR3 consists of 13 residues. The CDR3 region has the DNA TGTGCCAGCAGCTCGGCTGGGGAAGATATGCAGTATTTT. It translates to CASSSAGEDMQYF.

Details on this clonotype: No DNA is shown, since the ends of the CDR3 on it are uncertain; the CDR3 is the one TCRdb lists. This chain uses TRBV29-1 with TRBJ1-2; TRBD1 is the table's D call and was not checked against the DNA. Termini included, the CDR3 measures 12 amino acids. Germline V gives CDR1 SQVTM, CDR2 ANQGSEA. CDR3 loop: CSVGTGSLGYAF.

V usage is TRBV4-1 and J usage is TRBJ2-3, with D possibly being TRBD2 (7 bases). Between the trimmed V and J ends, which lost 10 bases and 2 bases, there was a span of 25 bases. Germline lookup yields CDR1 MGHRA and CDR2 YSYEKL. CDR3 size: 17 residues. The CDR3 loop is CAIQGGGVDGITDTQYF. The DNA for the CDR3 is TGCGCCATCCAGGGAGGGGGAGTTGATGGAATCACAGATACGCAGTATTTT.

On this clonotype itself: An end of the junction differs from the germline gene, which may be a read error. The CDR3 region is CTSSHHLQGADSPLHF. The CDR3 nucleotides read TGCACCAGCAGCCACCACCTACAGGGGGCGGATTCACCCCTCCATTTC. The V gene is TRBV4-1, the J gene TRBJ1-6, with 9 nucleotides matching TRBD1. The CDR3 contains 16 residues. Germline-derived CDR1 and CDR2 are MGHRA and YSYEKL.

Comment on this clonotype: Since a much larger clone is just one base distant, this may be a read error. This rearrangement joins TRBV30 to TRBJ2-4; no reliable D call. This CDR3 is 12 amino acids long. CDR1 GTSNPN and CDR2 SVGIG come from the germline V gene (reference sequence). The CDR3 sequence: CVLSPTGDIQYF. DNA of the CDR3: TGTGTCTTGAGCCCCACCGGCGACATTCAGTACTTC.